The present T cell receptor (beta chain) was sequenced within a study of cytomegalovirus exposure and HLA in healthy donors. The PCR employed 60 Vbeta primers together with 13 Jbeta primers. TCRdb's table, derived via immunoSEQ multiplex PCR, lists solely in-frame clones and lacks some. This table has over 150,000 clones, roughly 80% appearing once. Details on this clone: The antigen remains undetermined.

The CDR3 has 19 amino acids. The trim removed 3 bases at V and 1 base at J, leaving 15 bases unmatched. Germline CDR1 reads MGHRA; CDR2 reads YSYEKL. Study observations and caveats: In a later analysis, DRB1 alleles had the most associated TCRs; HLA-C alleles the fewest. TCR beta chain V- and J-gene trimming was linked, in a later analysis, to a missense variant in DCLRE1C.

Donors counted as nominally healthy when sampled, yet unrecorded immune exposures were likely. The specimen sequenced was PBMCs. The TCR originated in a boy between 2 and 10 years old in good health and CMV-seronegative. The V and J genes are TRBV4-1 and TRBJ2-7; TRBD2 agrees at 10 bases. CDR3 protein: CASSHVAPPGLAFSYEQYF. In DNA form, the CDR3 reads TGCGCCAGCAGCCACGTAGCCCCCCCGGGACTAGCGTTTTCCTACGAGCAGTACTTC.